A selection of T cell receptor beta chains follows, all from one sample in a study of metastatic and nonmetastatic thyroid tumors. MiXCR reprocessed the PCR reads for TCRdb. The sample includes tens of thousands of clones, approximately 12% of them seen just once. The sequencing input was tumor tissue. All receptors come from a female donor with papillary thyroid cancer or a benign thyroid nodule (not recorded which). Some clones in this sample may be carry-over from other donors' samples. Each CDR3 is given with its conserved first and last residue. Size values are once, few and many counts, or a class for expanded clones, and some rows have none.

V gene	clone size	CDR3 length	J gene	CDR3 protein
TRBV24-1	.	19	TRBJ2-6	CATSTTGGLGSSWANVLTF
TRBV12-3/TRBV12-4	many	15	TRBJ1-4	CASSDKGPINEKLFF
TRBV20-1	many	13	TRBJ2-7	CSASTGGFDEQYF
TRBV20-1	many	13	TRBJ1-1	CSASLRGDTEAFF
TRBV29-1	many	10	TRBJ1-2	CSVEWGGYTF
TRBV20-1	many	12	TRBJ2-7	CRAGGGPYEQYF
TRBV14	.	14	TRBJ2-3	CASIQLIGEGTQYF
TRBV5-1	.	18	TRBJ2-5	CASSLFFGQGIPSQTQYF
TRBV20-1	many	18	TRBJ2-4	CSARESLAGGQAKNIQYF
TRBV4-1	many	17	TRBJ2-2	CASSQPSGSGGTGELFF
TRBV10-2	few	16	TRBJ2-5	CASSGYDLAGGETQYF
TRBV7-8	many	15	TRBJ2-7	CASSLDNPWSYEQYF
TRBV12-3/TRBV12-4	.	12	TRBJ1-4	CASSWGTEKLFF
TRBV5-6	.	15	TRBJ2-7	CASSNTGANLYEQYF
TRBV28	many	15	TRBJ1-1	CASSLGTGDTNEAFF
TRBV11-1	many	18	TRBJ2-2	CASTTEWGLAVITGELFF
TRBV14	many	16	TRBJ1-2	CASSQFPGTLNYGYTF
TRBV7-9	many	15	TRBJ2-7	CASSGRGEKNYEQYF
TRBV9	medium-sized	16	TRBJ2-1	CASSSRTSRARNEQFF
TRBV20-1	.	16	TRBJ2-7	CSARDPAVSGSYEQYF
TRBV5-5	many	15	TRBJ1-1	CASSLLTGLNTEAFF
TRBV20-1	.	13	TRBJ2-7	CSAILHQAYEQYF
TRBV7-9	many	14	TRBJ1-4	CASSLAGGSEKLFF
TRBV20-1	many	14	TRBJ2-3	CSVTSDGNTDTQYF
TRBV28	many	14	TRBJ1-6	CASSLSTGAGPLHF
TRBV14	few	12	TRBJ1-1	CARIDWGTEAFF
TRBV11-2	many	15	TRBJ2-1	CASSLVSSAYNEQFF
TRBV7-8	many	15	TRBJ1-5	CASSRDRVSNQPQHF
TRBV30	many	11	TRBJ2-3	CAWIGTDTQYF
TRBV5-1	many	16	TRBJ2-3	CASSLGASGGGDTQYF
TRBV20-1	many	13	TRBJ2-7	CSALTGPSYEQYF
TRBV7-3	many	15	TRBJ2-2	CASSLMTGRTGELFF
TRBV7-9	many	15	TRBJ1-1	CASSSGTGRNTEAFF
TRBV20-1	.	14	TRBJ1-6	CSAREGSVVSPLHF
TRBV20-1	many	14	TRBJ1-1	CSATPLSRNTEAFF
TRBV11-2	many	17	TRBJ2-6	CASTTREAGSGANVLTF
TRBV9	few	13	TRBJ1-1	CASSHGANTEAFF
TRBV5-1	many	14	TRBJ1-2	CASSSLGGAAGYTF
TRBV29-1	many	16	TRBJ2-2	CSVDGAREGRTGELFF
TRBV7-9	many	17	TRBJ2-1	CASSLRTGRLSYNEQFF
TRBV28	many	16	TRBJ2-1	CASSLWGSRSYNEQFF
TRBV6-1	many	14	TRBJ2-3	CASSSGRAIDTQYF